Listed below are T cell receptor beta chains from one sample, sequenced in a study of shared clonotypes between healthy human individuals. The assay was immunoSEQ multiplex PCR, and TCRdb's table has in-frame clones only and misses some. The data show roughly 520,000 clones, roughly 95% seen once. The sequenced sample was naive CD4+ T cells sorted from blood. The receptors originated from a woman in her twenties or thirties in good health. The CDR3 runs from the conserved cysteine through the conserved F or W. The D gene is left open where the match is weak. For some rows the clone size is stated as once, few or many, or as a class when expanded; others skip it.

j_call: TRBJ2-7; d_call: TRBD1; v_call: TRBV28; clone_size: NA; cdr3_nt: TGTGCCAGCAGTAAACAGGGGCCCCACGAGCAGTACTTC; cdr3_aa: CASSKQGPHEQYF
j_call: TRBJ2-7; d_call: NA; v_call: TRBV20-1; clone_size: NA; cdr3_nt: TGCAGTGCGTCACTAGTTCAACAGTACTTC; cdr3_aa: CSASLVQQYF
j_call: TRBJ2-5; d_call: NA; v_call: TRBV28; clone_size: NA; cdr3_nt: TGTGCCAGCAGTGTCGTCGGAGAGACCCAGTACTTC; cdr3_aa: CASSVVGETQYF
j_call: TRBJ2-1; d_call: NA; v_call: TRBV10-1; clone_size: NA; cdr3_nt: TGCGCCAGCAGTGAGACGGGGATGAGGTACAATGAGCAGTTCTTC; cdr3_aa: CASSETGMRYNEQFF
j_call: TRBJ2-3; d_call: NA; v_call: TRBV5-1; clone_size: NA; cdr3_nt: TGCGCCAGCAGCTATTCATCCGCTAGCACAGATACGCAGTATTTT; cdr3_aa: CASSYSSASTDTQYF
j_call: TRBJ2-2; d_call: NA; v_call: TRBV19; clone_size: NA; cdr3_nt: TGTGCCAGTAACATCCGGGCTGGTAAGCTGTTTTTT; cdr3_aa: CASNIRAGKLFF
j_call: TRBJ1-3; d_call: TRBD1; v_call: TRBV28; clone_size: NA; cdr3_nt: TGTGCCAGCAGTTTATTTAGGGGGCCTGGAAACACCATATATTTT; cdr3_aa: CASSLFRGPGNTIYF
j_call: TRBJ2-2; d_call: NA; v_call: TRBV6-6; clone_size: once; cdr3_nt: TGTGCCAGCAGTTACCAACAGACCACCGGGGAGCTGTTTTTT; cdr3_aa: CASSYQQTTGELFF
j_call: TRBJ2-3; d_call: NA; v_call: TRBV15; clone_size: NA; cdr3_nt: TGTGCCACCAGCAGAGACAGGGCCGTCCCGGTAGATACGCAGTATTTT; cdr3_aa: CATSRDRAVPVDTQYF
j_call: TRBJ2-1; d_call: NA; v_call: TRBV5-1; clone_size: NA; cdr3_nt: TGCGCCAGCAGCTTTGGTGAACATGAGCAGTTCTTC; cdr3_aa: CASSFGEHEQFF
j_call: TRBJ2-2; d_call: NA; v_call: TRBV7-8; clone_size: NA; cdr3_nt: TGTGCCAGCAGCTTAAGGGGACTCTCTGCGAACACCGGGGAGCTGTTTTTT; cdr3_aa: CASSLRGLSANTGELFF
j_call: TRBJ2-7; d_call: TRBD2; v_call: TRBV6-6; clone_size: NA; cdr3_nt: TGTGCCAGCAGCCCCAGCGGGGAGAGGATCGGCGAGCAGTACTTC; cdr3_aa: CASSPSGERIGEQYF